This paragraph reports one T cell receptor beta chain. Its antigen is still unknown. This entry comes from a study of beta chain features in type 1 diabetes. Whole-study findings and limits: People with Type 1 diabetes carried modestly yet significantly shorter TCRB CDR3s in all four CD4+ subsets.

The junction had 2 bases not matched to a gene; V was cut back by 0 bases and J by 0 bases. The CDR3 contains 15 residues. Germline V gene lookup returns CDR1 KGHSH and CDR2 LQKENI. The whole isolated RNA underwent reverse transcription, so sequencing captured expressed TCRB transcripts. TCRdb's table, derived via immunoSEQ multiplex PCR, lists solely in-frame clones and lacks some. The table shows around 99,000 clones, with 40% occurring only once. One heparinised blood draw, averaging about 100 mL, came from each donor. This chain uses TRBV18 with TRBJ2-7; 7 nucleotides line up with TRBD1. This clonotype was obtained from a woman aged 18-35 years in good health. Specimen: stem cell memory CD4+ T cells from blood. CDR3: CASSPPGQPSYEQYF. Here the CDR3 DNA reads TGTGCCAGCTCACCACCGGGACAGCCCTCCTACGAGCAGTACTTC.